This is a list of T cell receptor beta chains from one sample in a study of control samples from healthy donors and cancer patients. The data were produced by immunoSEQ multiplex PCR, yet TCRdb's version contains in-frame clones alone and is incomplete. This sample has fewer than 95,000 clones; about 86% occur once, and the top ten carry roughly 1.3%. The sequenced material came from blood. The receptors here all came from a woman between 45 and 65 years old in good health. Both conserved end residues are trimmed from each CDR3. The D gene is left open where the match is weak.

V: TRBV2
J: TRBJ1-4
D: TRBD1
CDR3: ASSLGQGKEKLF

V: TRBV19
J: TRBJ1-1
D: TRBD1
CDR3: ASSILTATGRTEAF

V: TRBV6-2/TRBV6-3
J: TRBJ2-5
D: TRBD1
CDR3: ASSYPGQGRETQY

V: TRBV24-1
J: TRBJ2-1
D: .
CDR3: ATSDRGGTAPDEQF

V: TRBV7-3
J: TRBJ2-7
D: .
CDR3: ASSLSGGSSYEQY

V: TRBV2
J: TRBJ1-5
D: .
CDR3: ASSEPPNSNQPQH

V: TRBV7-3
J: TRBJ2-2
D: .
CDR3: ASSYGTNTGELF

V: TRBV2
J: TRBJ1-5
D: .
CDR3: ASSGTANSNQPQH

V: TRBV7-7
J: TRBJ2-5
D: TRBD2
CDR3: ASSLSSGRQETQY

V: TRBV3-1/TRBV3-2
J: TRBJ2-3
D: TRBD2
CDR3: ASSQAAREADTQY

V: TRBV6-2/TRBV6-3
J: TRBJ2-1
D: .
CDR3: ASTPDLTLNNEQF

V: TRBV6-5
J: TRBJ1-2
D: .
CDR3: ASISLGRSGYGYT

V: TRBV11-2
J: TRBJ2-7
D: TRBD2
CDR3: ASTWAGGGRYEQY

V: TRBV6-2/TRBV6-3
J: TRBJ2-2
D: .
CDR3: ASSYEGFTGELF

V: TRBV7-9
J: TRBJ1-5
D: .
CDR3: ASSLEAGNQPQH

V: TRBV10-1
J: TRBJ1-5
D: TRBD1
CDR3: ASSRDGTDLYSNQPQH

V: TRBV19
J: TRBJ1-6
D: .
CDR3: ASSRTGSPENSPLH

V: TRBV4-1
J: TRBJ2-7
D: TRBD2
CDR3: ASSQGTSGTSYEQY

V: TRBV9
J: TRBJ1-2
D: .
CDR3: ASSAQGGVNYGYT

V: TRBV6-1
J: TRBJ1-4
D: .
CDR3: ASSVAGFDEKLF

V: TRBV5-6
J: TRBJ2-7
D: .
CDR3: ASSLGLGSGSYEQY

V: TRBV12-3/TRBV12-4
J: TRBJ2-5
D: .
CDR3: ASSLTETQY

V: TRBV6-6
J: TRBJ1-4
D: .
CDR3: ASSYLTQNEKLF

V: TRBV4-2
J: TRBJ2-5
D: TRBD2
CDR3: ASSQGPHGGVETQY

V: TRBV10-3
J: TRBJ2-7
D: .
CDR3: ASKPGENYEQY

V: TRBV19
J: TRBJ2-1
D: .
CDR3: ASSMGGEQF

V: TRBV7-9
J: TRBJ2-5
D: TRBD2
CDR3: ASSSVAGGTAETQY

V: TRBV4-1
J: TRBJ2-2
D: .
CDR3: ASSHPTGKKTLNTGELF

V: TRBV4-2
J: TRBJ1-2
D: .
CDR3: ASSQDLSGGWGYGYT

V: TRBV6-2/TRBV6-3
J: TRBJ1-1
D: TRBD1
CDR3: ASSPRQGIYTEAF

V: TRBV6-5
J: TRBJ2-5
D: .
CDR3: ASSTDGTQY

V: TRBV10-3
J: TRBJ1-1
D: .
CDR3: AISELSTNTEAF

V: TRBV10-3
J: TRBJ1-4
D: .
CDR3: AISEGRATNEKLF

V: TRBV11-3
J: TRBJ2-1
D: TRBD2
CDR3: ASSPLGGKGQF

V: TRBV7-2
J: TRBJ1-4
D: .
CDR3: ASSLRRGEKLF

V: TRBV4-3
J: TRBJ2-2
D: .
CDR3: ASSPHGNTGELF

V: TRBV11-3
J: TRBJ1-3
D: TRBD1
CDR3: ASSFGTGTGNTIY